This T cell receptor (beta chain) stems from a study of CD8+ T cells in alopecia areata. Study-level background: Patients received oral tofacitinib, 5 to 10 mg twice daily, for moderate-to-severe alopecia areata. Whole-study results and caveats: Resident alphabeta T-cell populations of normal skin are likewise subject to sequencing in scalp samples. Across lesional scalp, and particularly alopecia totalis/universalis, clonality surpassed that of normal scalp.

The trim removed 2 bases at V and 11 bases at J, leaving 12 bases unmatched. This CDR3 is built from 13 residues. Germline CDR1 reads SQVTM; CDR2 reads ANQGSEA. The authors extracted RNA and reverse transcribed it into cDNA as the sequencing template. Produced via immunoSEQ multiplex PCR; TCRdb's table is partial and in-frame only. The sample lists about 200,000 clones; 58% were seen once. Stated treatment: oral pan-JAK inhibitor, 5-10 mg twice daily. Both peripheral blood and punch biopsies of lesional scalp skin were obtained from patients who had alopecia areata. A word on this clone: The antigen remains unidentified.

The chain combines TRBV29-1 with TRBJ2-7, with TRBD1 matching 7 bases. The source is a human donor with alopecia areata. This specimen was CD4+ T cells sorted from blood, taken at week 24, from a patient treated with tofacitinib. The CDR3 bases are TGCAGCGTTGAAAGGGCGACAGGGTCCCCCGAGTACTTC. Amino acids: CSVERATGSPEYF.